This TCR beta chain is from a study of blood T cells in healthy people across ages. Study-level findings and limits: With naive T cell percentage, TCR beta diversity showed a strong correlation. More naive CD4+ cells and higher diversity marked long-lived donors relative to aged donors.

Trimming shortened V by 6 bases and J by 10 bases, and 25 bases separated the two germline ends. Germline lookup yields CDR1 DFQATT and CDR2 SNEGSKA (reference sequence). This CDR3 is 15 amino acids long. On this clonotype: Antigen unknown.

The second PCR ran about 6 to 12 cycles with a sample-barcoded 5' primer and J-beta primers. Each cDNA molecule was tagged by a template-switch adaptor with 12 random nucleotides. Each single sample gave us at least 2.5 million CDR3-containing paired-end reads. TCRdb recomputed calls from the 5' RACE reads with MiXCR, one row per CDR3 protein. The repertoire holds more than 1.4 million distinct CDR3 sequences, around 42% seen once, with 7.9% in the top ten. The chain joins TRBV20-1 to TRBJ2-1; maybe TRBD1 (6 bases). The receptor was derived from a woman aged 18-35 years in good health. The specimen was blood. For the CDR3, the DNA is TGCAGTGCACTACCCCCAGACAGGTCCTCCTACGAGCAGTTCTTC. It specifies CSALPPDRSSYEQFF.